This TCR beta chain was profiled in a study of shared clonotypes between healthy human individuals. Replicate PCRs for unsorted PBMC used approximately 320 ng DNA (about 30,000 T cell genomes). Data came from immunoSEQ multiplex PCR; TCRdb stores just in-frame clones and leaves some out. Counted here are some 510,000 clones, about four fifths occurring once; the ten biggest clones make up 13%. Those who donated, Caucasian adults without exception, all lived in Nashville, Tennessee. Germline V lookup: CDR1 MDHEN, CDR2 SYDVKM. V lost 2 bases and J lost 2, with 3 bases in between. The CDR3 is made up of 12 amino acids.

The V gene is TRBV28, the J gene TRBJ1-2, with D unresolved. This TCR derives from a woman aged 40 to 50 in good health. Some clones in this sample may be carry-over from other donors' samples. The sequenced material came from PBMCs. This chain's CDR3 is CASSLDNYGYTF. Here the CDR3 DNA reads TGTGCCAGCAGTTTAGACAACTATGGCTACACCTTC.